This is a list of T cell receptor beta chains from one sample in a study of post-analysis software for immune sequencing data. TCRdb re-called the PCR reads with MiXCR, one entry per CDR3 protein. The data contain more than 450,000 distinct CDR3 sequences, around 36% of them singletons. The source material was blood. The origin of the receptors is a girl aged 2-17 years with multiple sclerosis. CDR3s include the opening cysteine and the closing phenylalanine or tryptophan. A D gene is named only where the DNA matches it firmly. The size entry is marked missing in some rows and otherwise reads once, few, many or a size class.

TRBJ1-5 | NA | NA | TRBV2 | TGTGCCAGCAGTGAAGGGGCAGTTAGCAATCAGCCCCAGCAGTTT | CASSEGAVSNQPQQF
TRBJ2-1 | TRBD1 | NA | TRBV7-9 | TGTGCCAGCAGCTTAGAGACAGGGAGCTCCTACAATGAGCAGTTCTTC | CASSLETGSSYNEQFF
TRBJ2-3 | NA | few | TRBV19 | TGTGCCAGTATTTCCCCTACTAGCACAGATACGCAGTATTTT | CASISPTSTDTQYF
TRBJ1-4 | NA | few | TRBV15 | TGTGCCACCAGTGGTCCTGAAAAACTGTTTTTT | CATSGPEKLFF
TRBJ1-2 | NA | NA | TRBV5-5 | TGTGCCAGCAGCCACGACAGTAACCCCTATGGCTACACCTTC | CASSHDSNPYGYTF
TRBJ1-1 | TRBD1 | NA | TRBV13 | TGTGCCAGCAGCGCAAGACAGGGGGCGAGGACTGAAGCTTTCTTT | CASSARQGARTEAFF
TRBJ2-2 | NA | NA | TRBV14 | TGTGCCAGCAGCCAAGTCCCGAACACCGGGGAGCTGTTTTTT | CASSQVPNTGELFF
TRBJ2-7 | TRBD1 | few | TRBV6-6 | TGTGCCAGCAGAACGACAGGGCTGAGCTCCTACGAGCAGTACTTC | CASRTTGLSSYEQYF
TRBJ2-3 | NA | NA | TRBV7-7 | TGTGCTAGCAGCTTGGGAACGGGAAGTACGCAGTATTTT | CASSLGTGSTQYF
TRBJ1-2 | NA | NA | TRBV12-3/TRBV12-4 | TGTGCCAGCAGTTTTCTCGCCCGATATGGCTACACCTTC | CASSFLARYGYTF
TRBJ1-4 | NA | NA | TRBV20-1 | TGCAGTGCTAGAGATCGGGCAGGGGTATATGAAAAACTGTTTTTT | CSARDRAGVYEKLFF
TRBJ2-5 | NA | NA | TRBV7-8 | TGTGCCAGCAGCCCGGGTCCTTTGGTGGAGACCCAGTACTTC | CASSPGPLVETQYF
TRBJ1-3 | TRBD1 | few | TRBV9 | TGTGCCAGCTCCCGGGACAGGGGGCCCTCTGGAAACACCATATATTTT | CASSRDRGPSGNTIYF
TRBJ2-3 | NA | NA | TRBV14 | TGTGCCAGCAGCCAAGAAGGTTATAGTCCCTGGGGGCAGTATTTT | CASSQEGYSPWGQYF
TRBJ2-1 | NA | NA | TRBV7-6 | TGTGCCAGCAGAACCAGTGATAACAATGAGCAGTTCTTC | CASRTSDNNEQFF
TRBJ2-7 | TRBD2 | few | TRBV20-1 | TGCAGTGCGACACCTAGCGGGGGGCCGAACGAGCAGTACTTC | CSATPSGGPNEQYF
TRBJ2-7 | TRBD1 | few | TRBV29-1 | TGCAGCGTGGCCGGGACAGGGCACTCCTACGAGCAGTACTTC | CSVAGTGHSYEQYF
TRBJ2-5 | TRBD2 | NA | TRBV20-1 | TGCAGTGCCACACGATGGGGGGGGGAGACCCAGTACTTC | CSATRWGGETQYF
TRBJ2-1 | TRBD2 | NA | TRBV10-3 | TGTGCCATTAGACCTTCTAGCGGGGGTTACAATGAGCAGTTCTTC | CAIRPSSGGYNEQFF
TRBJ2-1 | TRBD1 | NA | TRBV6-5 | TGTGCCAGCAGTACCCCGGGGACAGGGTTGGATGAGCAGTTCTTC | CASSTPGTGLDEQFF
TRBJ1-1 | TRBD1 | NA | TRBV6-6 | TGTGCCAGCAGTTTTCAGGGGGCGCCGAACACTGAAGCTTTCTTT | CASSFQGAPNTEAFF
TRBJ1-2 | NA | NA | TRBV13 | TGTGCCAGCAGCTTTTTCCAGGGTTATGGCTACACCTTC | CASSFFQGYGYTF
TRBJ2-1 | TRBD1 | NA | TRBV7-8 | TGTGTCAGCAGCCTAACCGGGACAGGGCTCAATGAGCAGTTCTTC | CVSSLTGTGLNEQFF
TRBJ2-6 | NA | NA | TRBV6-1 | TGTGCCAGCAGTCCCTTGGCGGGACAGAAAATCTCTGGGGCCAACGTCCTGACTTTC | CASSPLAGQKISGANVLTF
TRBJ2-7 | TRBD1 | NA | TRBV20-1 | TGCAGTGCTAGAGAGGCTGGGACAGGGTCCTACGAGCAGTACTTC | CSAREAGTGSYEQYF
TRBJ1-2 | NA | NA | TRBV12-3/TRBV12-4 | TGTGCCAGCAGTTTAAGTAGTGGCTACACCTTC | CASSLSSGYTF
TRBJ2-1 | TRBD1 | NA | TRBV4-1 | TGCGCCAGCAGCCAAGGGACAGGGGGCAGTGAGCAGTTCTTC | CASSQGTGGSEQFF
TRBJ2-1 | NA | NA | TRBV29-1 | TGCAGCTCCGGGCCGGCGGGGGCCAGCTACAATGAGCAGTTCTTC | CSSGPAGASYNEQFF
TRBJ2-7 | NA | few | TRBV20-1 | TGCAGTGCTAGCACCGCATCTAGGGTCACAGGCTCCTACGAGCAGTACTTC | CSASTASRVTGSYEQYF
TRBJ2-2 | TRBD2 | NA | TRBV7-3 | TGTGCCAGCAGCTTAGGAGCGGGGGGAAAAGCCGGGGAGCTGTTTTTT | CASSLGAGGKAGELFF
TRBJ2-3 | NA | NA | TRBV27 | TGTGCCAGCAAGGTTAACAGGGCGCAAGATACGCAGTATTTT | CASKVNRAQDTQYF
TRBJ1-1 | NA | NA | TRBV7-8 | TGTGCCAGCAGCTTGGCAGGGACCCTTAGGGCTGAAGCTTTCTTT | CASSLAGTLRAEAFF
TRBJ2-5 | NA | medium-sized | TRBV10-2 | TGCGCCAGCAGTGAGGATACCCAAGAGACCCAGTACTTC | CASSEDTQETQYF
TRBJ2-7 | NA | NA | TRBV4-1 | TGCGCCAGCAGCCATCCCGGGACCCCATCCTACGAGCAGTACTTC | CASSHPGTPSYEQYF
TRBJ2-5 | TRBD2 | few | TRBV15 | TGTGCCACCAGCAGAGTTCATAGCGGGGGGGCCGGGACCCAGTACTTC | CATSRVHSGGAGTQYF
TRBJ2-1 | NA | NA | TRBV5-8 | TGTGCCAGCAGCTTCGGGGCGAACCACAATGAGCAGTTCTTC | CASSFGANHNEQFF
TRBJ2-7 | TRBD1 | few | TRBV10-2 | TGCGCCAGCAGTGGAGGTACAGGGGACGAGCAGTACTTC | CASSGGTGDEQYF
TRBJ2-5 | TRBD2 | few | TRBV4-1 | TGCGCCAGCAGACCCTATCTAGCGGGGGTTGGAGAGACCCAGTACTTC | CASRPYLAGVGETQYF
TRBJ2-6 | NA | NA | TRBV3-1 | TGTGCCAGCAGCCAATCGACGGCGGCCGGGGCCAACGTCCTGACTTTC | CASSQSTAAGANVLTF
TRBJ1-5 | TRBD1 | NA | TRBV20-1 | TGCAGTGGTGCCCAGCTCGGACAGGACGATCAGCCCCAGCATTTT | CSGAQLGQDDQPQHF
TRBJ1-5 | NA | few | TRBV13 | TGTGCCAGCAGCTTTCATAGCAATCAGCCCCAGCATTTT | CASSFHSNQPQHF
TRBJ1-5 | TRBD1 | few | TRBV5-5 | TGTGCCAGCAACCTAGGGACAGGAATGGGAAATCAGCCCCAGCATTTT | CASNLGTGMGNQPQHF
TRBJ2-7 | NA | few | TRBV7-2 | TGTGCCAGCAGCCGGCTAGGCGCTTACGGGCAGTACTTC | CASSRLGAYGQYF
TRBJ2-5 | NA | few | TRBV10-2 | TGCGCCAGCAAAGAGGGATCCTTACTCCTGGCGGGTCAAGAGACCCAGTACTTC | CASKEGSLLLAGQETQYF
TRBJ2-3 | NA | NA | TRBV27 | TGTGCCAGCAGTTTACTGCGTAGCACAGATACGCAGTATTTT | CASSLLRSTDTQYF
TRBJ2-3 | NA | few | TRBV5-6 | TGTACCAGCAGCTTGGTAGCAGGAGGTAGCACAGATACGCAGTATTTT | CTSSLVAGGSTDTQYF
TRBJ2-3 | NA | NA | TRBV20-1 | TGCAGTGGTTTGGATCCACCGACGCAGTATTTT | CSGLDPPTQYF
TRBJ2-1 | NA | many | TRBV20-1 | TGCAGTGCTAGAGTGACCCTACTAGCTTCGGGCAATGAGCAGTTCTTC | CSARVTLLASGNEQFF
TRBJ1-1 | NA | few | TRBV7-9 | TGTGCCAGCAGCGGACAGAACACTGAAGCTTTCTTT | CASSGQNTEAFF
TRBJ2-5 | TRBD2 | few | TRBV10-3 | TGTGCCATCAGTGAGGGACTAGCTGTCGAGACCCAGTACTTC | CAISEGLAVETQYF
TRBJ2-1 | TRBD2 | NA | TRBV7-8 | TGTGCCAGCAGCTCTCTAGCGGGGGTAGGGTACAATGAGCAGTTCTTC | CASSSLAGVGYNEQFF
TRBJ1-2 | NA | few | TRBV6-6 | TGTGCCAGCAGTTACATCCCCAGAAGATATGGCTACACCTTC | CASSYIPRRYGYTF
TRBJ2-5 | TRBD2 | many | TRBV29-1 | TGCAGCGTTGACTCCGCGGGGGAACGAGAAGAGACCCAGTACTTC | CSVDSAGEREETQYF
TRBJ2-2 | TRBD1 | NA | TRBV20-1 | TGCAGTGCTACGCGACAGGGGGAGGACGTCACCGGGGAGCTGTTTTTT | CSATRQGEDVTGELFF
TRBJ1-1 | NA | NA | TRBV6-5 | TGTGCCAGCAGAGAGGGGTCGGCAGCTTTCTTT | CASREGSAAFF
TRBJ2-5 | TRBD1 | NA | TRBV11-2 | TGTGCCAGCAGCTTGAGTAAGCAGGGGGCAGAGACCCAGTACTTC | CASSLSKQGAETQYF
TRBJ1-5 | TRBD1 | few | TRBV5-1 | TGCGCCAGCACAAAACAGGGGGACGATCAGCCCCAGCATTTT | CASTKQGDDQPQHF